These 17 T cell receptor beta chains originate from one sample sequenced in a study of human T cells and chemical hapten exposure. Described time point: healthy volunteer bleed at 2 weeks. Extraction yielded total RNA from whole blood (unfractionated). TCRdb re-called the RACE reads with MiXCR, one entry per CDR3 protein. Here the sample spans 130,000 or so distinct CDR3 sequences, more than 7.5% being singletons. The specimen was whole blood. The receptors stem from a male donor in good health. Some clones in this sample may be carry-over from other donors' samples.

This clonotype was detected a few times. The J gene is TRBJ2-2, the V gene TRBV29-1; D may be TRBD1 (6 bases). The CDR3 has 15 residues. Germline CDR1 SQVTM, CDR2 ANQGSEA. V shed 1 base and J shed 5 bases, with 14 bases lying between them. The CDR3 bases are TGCAGCGTTGAAGGAAGACAGGAGAGAACCGGGGAGCTGTTTTTT. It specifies CSVEGRQERTGELFF.

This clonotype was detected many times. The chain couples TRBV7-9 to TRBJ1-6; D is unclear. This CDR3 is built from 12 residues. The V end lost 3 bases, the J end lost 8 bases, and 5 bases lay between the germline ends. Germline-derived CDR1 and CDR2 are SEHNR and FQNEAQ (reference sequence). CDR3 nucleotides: TGTGCCAGCAGCTTTCGCGATTCACCCCTCCACTTT. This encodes CASSFRDSPLHF.

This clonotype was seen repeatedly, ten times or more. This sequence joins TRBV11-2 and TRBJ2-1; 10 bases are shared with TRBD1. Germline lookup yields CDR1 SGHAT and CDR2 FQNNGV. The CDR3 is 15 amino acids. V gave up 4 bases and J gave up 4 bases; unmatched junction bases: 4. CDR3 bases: TGTGCCAGCAGCTCCGGGACAGGGGAATACAATGAGCAGTTCTTC. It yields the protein CASSSGTGEYNEQFF. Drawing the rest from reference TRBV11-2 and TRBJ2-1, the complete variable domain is EAGVAQSPRYKIIEKRQSVAFWCNPISGHATLYWYQQILGQGPKLLIQFQNNGVVDDSQLPKDRFSAERLKGVDSTLKIQPAKLEDSAVYLCASSSGTGEYNEQFFGPGTRLTVL.

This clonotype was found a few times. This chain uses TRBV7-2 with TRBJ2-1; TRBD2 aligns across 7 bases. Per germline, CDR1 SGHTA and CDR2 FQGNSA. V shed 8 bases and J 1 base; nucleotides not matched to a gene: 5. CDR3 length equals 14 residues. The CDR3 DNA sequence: TGTGCCAGCGGCGGACTAGGGTCCTACAATGAGCAGTTCTTC. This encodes CASGGLGSYNEQFF.

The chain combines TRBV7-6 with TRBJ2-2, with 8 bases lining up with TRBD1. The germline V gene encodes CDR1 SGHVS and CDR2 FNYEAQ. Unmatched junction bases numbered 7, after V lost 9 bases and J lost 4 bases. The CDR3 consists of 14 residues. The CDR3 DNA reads TGTGCCAGTTGGGACAGGTTGGGCACCGGGGAGCTGTTTTTT. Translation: CASWDRLGTGELFF.

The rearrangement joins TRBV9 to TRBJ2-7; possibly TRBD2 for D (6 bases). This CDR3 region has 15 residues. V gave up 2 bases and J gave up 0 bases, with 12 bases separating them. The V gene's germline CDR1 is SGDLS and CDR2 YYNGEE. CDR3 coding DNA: TGTGCCAGCAGCGTCGGGACTCTACTCTCCTACGAGCAGTACTTC. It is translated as CASSVGTLLSYEQYF.

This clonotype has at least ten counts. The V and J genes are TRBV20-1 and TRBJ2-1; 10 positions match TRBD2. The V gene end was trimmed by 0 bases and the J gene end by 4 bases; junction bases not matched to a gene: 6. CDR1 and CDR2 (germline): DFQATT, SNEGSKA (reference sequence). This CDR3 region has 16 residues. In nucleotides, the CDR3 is TGCAGTGCTAGAGAACGGGTAGCGGGGGGATACAATGAGCAGTTCTTC. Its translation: CSARERVAGGYNEQFF.

In DNA, the CDR3 is TGTGCCAGCAAGCAGGGGGCCAATGAGCAGTTCTTC. It specifies CASKQGANEQFF. The chain employs TRBV5-6 and TRBJ2-1; the match to TRBD1 covers 8 bases. Germline CDR1 is SGHDT and CDR2 is YYEEEE. The junction had 2 bases not matched to a gene; V was cut back by 6 bases and J by 6 bases. The CDR3 covers 12 residues.

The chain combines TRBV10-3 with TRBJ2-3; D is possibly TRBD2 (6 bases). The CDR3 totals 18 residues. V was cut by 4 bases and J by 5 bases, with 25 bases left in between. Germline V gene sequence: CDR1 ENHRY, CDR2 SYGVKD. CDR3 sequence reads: CAISVGETGAAPGDTQYF. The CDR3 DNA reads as TGTGCCATCAGTGTCGGTGAGACGGGAGCCGCTCCCGGAGATACGCAGTATTTT.

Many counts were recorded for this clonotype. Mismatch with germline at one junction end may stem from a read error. The CDR3 DNA is TGCGCCAGCTCAACGGGAGGGTACATGAACACTGAAGCGTTCTTT. Residues: CASSTGGYMNTEAFF. The chain combines TRBV4-1 with TRBJ1-1; D is unresolved. This CDR3 is built from 15 residues. Germline V gene lookup returns CDR1 MGHRA and CDR2 YSYEKL.

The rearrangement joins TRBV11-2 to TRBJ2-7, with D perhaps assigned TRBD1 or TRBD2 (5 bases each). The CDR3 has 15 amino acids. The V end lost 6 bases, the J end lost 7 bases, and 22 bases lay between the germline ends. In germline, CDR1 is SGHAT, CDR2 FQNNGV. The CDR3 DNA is TGTGCCAGCAGTACCTCCGGGACCCAAATGCGGGAGCAGTACTTC. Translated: CASSTSGTQMREQYF.

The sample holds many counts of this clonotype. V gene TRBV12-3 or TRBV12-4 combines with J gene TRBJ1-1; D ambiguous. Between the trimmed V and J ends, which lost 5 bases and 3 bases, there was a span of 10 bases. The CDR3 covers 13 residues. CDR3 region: CASSPGEDTEAFF. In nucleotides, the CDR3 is TGTGCCAGCAGTCCCGGGGAGGACACTGAAGCTTTCTTT.

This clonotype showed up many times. CDR3: CASSLLPPFPRNQPQHF. In DNA form, the CDR3 reads TGTGCCAGCAGCTTACTACCCCCCTTTCCCCGCAATCAGCCCCAGCATTTT. The chain uses TRBV11-2 and TRBJ1-5, with D uncertain. The germline CDR1 and CDR2 sequences are SGHAT and FQNNGV. V was trimmed by 2 bases and J by 2 bases, leaving 16 bases between them. The CDR3 consists of 17 residues.

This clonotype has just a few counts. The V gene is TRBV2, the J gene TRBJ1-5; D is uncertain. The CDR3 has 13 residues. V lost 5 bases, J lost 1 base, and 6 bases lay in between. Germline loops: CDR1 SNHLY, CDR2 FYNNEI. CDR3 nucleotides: TGTGCCAGCAGTTACAGAAGCAATCAGCCCCAGCATTTT. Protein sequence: CASSYRSNQPQHF.

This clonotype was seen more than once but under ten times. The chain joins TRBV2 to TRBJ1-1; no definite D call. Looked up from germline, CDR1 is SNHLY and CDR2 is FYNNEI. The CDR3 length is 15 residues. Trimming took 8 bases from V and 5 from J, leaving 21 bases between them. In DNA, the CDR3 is TGTGCCAGCTTCAGAACCAACCCCGGACGGACTGAAGCTTTCTTT. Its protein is CASFRTNPGRTEAFF.

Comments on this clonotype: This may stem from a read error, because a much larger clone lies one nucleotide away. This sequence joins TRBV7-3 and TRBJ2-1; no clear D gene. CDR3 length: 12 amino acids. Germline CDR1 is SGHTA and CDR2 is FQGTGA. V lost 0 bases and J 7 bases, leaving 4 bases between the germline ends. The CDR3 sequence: CASSLTGNEQFF. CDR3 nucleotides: TGTGCCAGCAGCTTAACTGGGAATGAGCAGTTCTTC.

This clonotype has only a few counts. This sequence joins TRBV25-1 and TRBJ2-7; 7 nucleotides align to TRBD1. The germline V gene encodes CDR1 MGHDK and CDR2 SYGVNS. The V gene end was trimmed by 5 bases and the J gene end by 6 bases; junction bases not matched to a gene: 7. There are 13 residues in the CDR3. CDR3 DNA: TGTGCCAGCAGTTTGGCAGGGGGAAGCGAGCAGTACTTC. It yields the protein CASSLAGGSEQYF.